What follows is one TCR beta chain and its context. This record comes from a study of blood T cell repertoires in COVID-19. This CDR3 has 15 amino acids. Germline loops: CDR1 KGHSH, CDR2 LQKENI. The trim removed 5 bases at V and 6 bases at J, leaving 4 bases unmatched. Generated by immunoSEQ multiplex PCR, the TCRdb table keeps only in-frame clones and is missing some. The data show nearly 350,000 clones, more than 75% seen once. The chain links TRBV18 to TRBJ2-1, with 13 bases fitting TRBD2. The clonotype originates from a woman in her late teens or twenties who had recovered from COVID-19. Sequencing was carried out using peripheral blood. The CDR3 DNA follows: TGTGCCAGCTCAGCGAGGACTAGCGGGGGCAATGAGCAGTTCTTC. Translation: CASSARTSGGNEQFF.